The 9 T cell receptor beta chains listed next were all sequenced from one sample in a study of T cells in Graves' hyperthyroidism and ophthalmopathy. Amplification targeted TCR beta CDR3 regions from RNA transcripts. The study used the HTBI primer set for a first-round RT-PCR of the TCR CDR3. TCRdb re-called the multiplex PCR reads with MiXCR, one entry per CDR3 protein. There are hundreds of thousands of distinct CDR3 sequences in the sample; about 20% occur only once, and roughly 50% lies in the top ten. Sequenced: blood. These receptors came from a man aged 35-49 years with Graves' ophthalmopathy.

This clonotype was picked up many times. The CDR3 loop is CAWGTGSGDEQFF. CDR3 DNA: TGTGCCTGGGGGACAGGGTCGGGCGATGAGCAGTTCTTC. V usage is TRBV30 and J usage is TRBJ2-1, with 9 bases that match TRBD1. V shed 5 bases and J 8 bases; nucleotides not matched to a gene: 7. The CDR3 loop spans 13 amino acids. Germline V gene lookup returns CDR1 GTSNPN and CDR2 SVGIG (reference sequence).

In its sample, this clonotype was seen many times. CDR3 DNA: TGTGCCAGCAGCTCGCGACAGGGTGGTGTACGAGATACGCAGTATTTT. It specifies CASSSRQGGVRDTQYF. The chain recombines TRBV7-9 with TRBJ2-3, with 7 bases lining up with TRBD1. J lost 5 bases, V lost 4 bases, and 12 bases had no gene match. The CDR3 totals 16 residues. Germline lookup yields CDR1 SEHNR and CDR2 FQNEAQ (reference sequence).

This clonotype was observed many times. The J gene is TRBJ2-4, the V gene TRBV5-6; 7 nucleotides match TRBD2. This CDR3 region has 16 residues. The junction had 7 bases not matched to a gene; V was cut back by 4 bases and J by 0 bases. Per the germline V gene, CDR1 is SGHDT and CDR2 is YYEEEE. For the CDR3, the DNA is TGTGCCAGCAGCCCCCCTAGCGGCTTAGCCAAAAACATTCAGTACTTC. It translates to CASSPPSGLAKNIQYF.

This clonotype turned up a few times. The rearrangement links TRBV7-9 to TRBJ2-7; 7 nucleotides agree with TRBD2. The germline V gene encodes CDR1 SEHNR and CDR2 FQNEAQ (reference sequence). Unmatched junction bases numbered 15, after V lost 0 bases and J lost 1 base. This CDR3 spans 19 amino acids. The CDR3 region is CASSLALAWGTSASYEQYF. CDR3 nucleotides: TGTGCCAGCAGCTTAGCACTGGCTTGGGGAACTAGCGCATCCTACGAGCAGTACTTC.

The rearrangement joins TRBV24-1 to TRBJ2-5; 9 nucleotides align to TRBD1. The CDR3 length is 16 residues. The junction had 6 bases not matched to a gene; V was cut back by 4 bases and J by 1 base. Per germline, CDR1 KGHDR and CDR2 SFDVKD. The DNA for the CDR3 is TGTGCCACCAGTGACCCAACAGGGGGCGGCCAAGAGACCCAGTACTTC. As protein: CATSDPTGGGQETQYF.

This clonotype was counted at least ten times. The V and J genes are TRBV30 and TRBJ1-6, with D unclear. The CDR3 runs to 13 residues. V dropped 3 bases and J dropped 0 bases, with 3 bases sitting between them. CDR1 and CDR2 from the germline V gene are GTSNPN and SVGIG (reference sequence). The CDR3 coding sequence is TGTGCCTGGAGGGGCTCCTATAATTCACCCCTCCACTTT. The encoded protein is CAWRGSYNSPLHF.

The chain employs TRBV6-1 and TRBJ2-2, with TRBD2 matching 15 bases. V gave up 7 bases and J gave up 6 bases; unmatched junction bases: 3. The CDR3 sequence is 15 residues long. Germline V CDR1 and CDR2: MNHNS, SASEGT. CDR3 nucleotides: TGTGCCAGCATCGGGACTAGCGGGAGGCCCGGGGAGCTGTTTTTT. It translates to CASIGTSGRPGELFF.

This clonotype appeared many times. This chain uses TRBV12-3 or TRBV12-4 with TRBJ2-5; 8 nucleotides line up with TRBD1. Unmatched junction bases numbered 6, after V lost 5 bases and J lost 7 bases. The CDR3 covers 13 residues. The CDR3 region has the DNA TGTGCCAGCAGTACAGGGGGACAGGTGACCCAGTACTTC. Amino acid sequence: CASSTGGQVTQYF.

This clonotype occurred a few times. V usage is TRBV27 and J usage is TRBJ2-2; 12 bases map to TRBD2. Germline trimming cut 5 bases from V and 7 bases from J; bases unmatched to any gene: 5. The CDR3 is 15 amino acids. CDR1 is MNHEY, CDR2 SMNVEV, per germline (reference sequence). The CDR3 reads CASSLTSGSIGELFF. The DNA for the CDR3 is TGTGCCAGCAGTCTGACTAGCGGGAGTATCGGGGAGCTGTTTTTT.